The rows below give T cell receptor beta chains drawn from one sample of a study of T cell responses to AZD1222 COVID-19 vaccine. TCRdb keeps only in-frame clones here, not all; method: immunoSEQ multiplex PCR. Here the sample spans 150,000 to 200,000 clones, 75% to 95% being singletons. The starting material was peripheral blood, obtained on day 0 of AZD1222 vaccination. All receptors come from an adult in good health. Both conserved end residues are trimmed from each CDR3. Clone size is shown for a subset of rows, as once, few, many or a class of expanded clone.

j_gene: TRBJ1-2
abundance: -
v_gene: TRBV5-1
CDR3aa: ASSYDRIYGYT

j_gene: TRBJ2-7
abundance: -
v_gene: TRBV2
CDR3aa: ASSWGTGGSYEQY

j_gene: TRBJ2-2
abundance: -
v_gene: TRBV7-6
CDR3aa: ASSTGQGSPGELF

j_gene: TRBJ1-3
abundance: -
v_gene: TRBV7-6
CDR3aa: ASSLDKSSGNTIY

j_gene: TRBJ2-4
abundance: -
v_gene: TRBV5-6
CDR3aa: ASSPGTGVQY

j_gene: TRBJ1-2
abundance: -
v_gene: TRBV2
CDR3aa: ASSDGGTGDRPYGYT

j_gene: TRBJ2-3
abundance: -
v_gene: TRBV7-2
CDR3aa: ASSLVTTGTDTQY

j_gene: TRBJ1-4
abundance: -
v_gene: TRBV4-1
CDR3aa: ASSQEVTGATNEKLF

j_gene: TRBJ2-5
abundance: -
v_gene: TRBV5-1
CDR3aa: ASSLNGPREETQY

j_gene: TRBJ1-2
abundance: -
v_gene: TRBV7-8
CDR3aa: ASGIGASANYGYT

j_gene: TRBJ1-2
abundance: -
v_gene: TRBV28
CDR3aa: ASGTMNYGYT

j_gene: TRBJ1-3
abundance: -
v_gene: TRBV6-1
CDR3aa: ASSERRVGNTIY

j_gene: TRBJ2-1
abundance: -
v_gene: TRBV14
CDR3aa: ASSLPGLWDLNEQF

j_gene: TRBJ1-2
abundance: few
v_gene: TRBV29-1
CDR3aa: SVFSGTSEGYT

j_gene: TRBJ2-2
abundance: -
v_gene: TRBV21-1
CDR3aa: ASSSKGESGGLNTGELF

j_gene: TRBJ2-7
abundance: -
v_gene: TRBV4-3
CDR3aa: ASSQEDGAYEQY

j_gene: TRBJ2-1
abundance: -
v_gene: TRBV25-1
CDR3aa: ASIHGTDLL

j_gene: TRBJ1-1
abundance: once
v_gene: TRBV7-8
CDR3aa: ASSLAGDPEAF

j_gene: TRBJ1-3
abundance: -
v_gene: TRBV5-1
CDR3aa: ASSVTGNSGNTIY

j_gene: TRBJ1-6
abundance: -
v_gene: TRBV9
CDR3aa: ASSPPGHDNSPLH

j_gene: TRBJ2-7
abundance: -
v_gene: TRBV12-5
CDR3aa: ASALRAGAYEQY

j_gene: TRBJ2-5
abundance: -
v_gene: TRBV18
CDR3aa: ASSFPGQQETQY

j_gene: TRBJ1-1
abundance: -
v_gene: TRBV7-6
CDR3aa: ASSLVPGNEAF

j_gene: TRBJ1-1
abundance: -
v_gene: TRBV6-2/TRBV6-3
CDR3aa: ASSSQGAREGTEAF